Presented here are 12 T cell receptor beta chains from one specimen sequenced in a study of shared clonotypes between healthy human individuals. TCRdb's table, derived via immunoSEQ multiplex PCR, lists solely in-frame clones and lacks some. This table holds about 870,000 clones, around 92% found once. As defined, naive CD8 cells were CD45RO-negative and positively selected for CCR7, with terminally differentiated effector memory CD45RA+ cells excluded. Sequencing was carried out using naive CD8+ T cells sorted from blood. The receptor set was obtained from a man aged 30-40 years in good health.

The chain employs TRBV7-9 and TRBJ2-7, with TRBD1 as a possible D gene (6 bases). Germline V CDR1 and CDR2: SEHNR, FQNEAQ (reference sequence). The CDR3 totals 16 residues. Trimming took off 6 bases at V and 3 bases at J, with 21 bases between the two ends. CDR3 amino acids: CASSGEWTANYYEQYF. The CDR3 DNA reads TGTGCCAGCAGTGGGGAATGGACAGCCAATTACTACGAGCAGTACTTC.

V gene TRBV5-8 combines with J gene TRBJ2-5; no clear D gene. This CDR3 spans 15 amino acids. Trimming left V 0 bases short and J 1 base short, with 10 bases between. In germline, CDR1 is SGHTS, CDR2 YDEGEE. The CDR3 nucleotides read TGTGCCAGCAGCTTGGCCTATGGGTCCCAAGAGACCCAGTACTTC. It yields the protein CASSLAYGSQETQYF.

The chain links TRBV13 to TRBJ2-5, with 7 bases matching TRBD1. CDR3 length: 16 residues. Trimming at V came to 4 bases and at J to 9 bases, leaving 17 bases not matched to a gene. Germline loops: CDR1 PRHDT, CDR2 FYEKMQ (reference sequence). In DNA form, the CDR3 reads TGTGCCAGCAGCTGGGTCCGAGACAGGGACCTCCCGGCCCAGTACTTC. Its protein is CASSWVRDRDLPAQYF.

V usage is TRBV18 and J usage is TRBJ1-3; 8 bases align to TRBD1. Germline assignment: CDR1 KGHSH and CDR2 LQKENI. Losses at the gene ends were 3 bases for V and 2 bases for J; bases not matched to a gene: 9. The CDR3 totals 17 residues. DNA of the CDR3: TGTGCCAGCTCACCTACTTACGGACAGGGTCCTGGAAACACCATATATTTT. Translating gives CASSPTYGQGPGNTIYF.

This clone showed up just once. CDR3 sequence: CASSWIGENNEQFF. Here the CDR3 DNA reads TGTGCCAGCAGTTGGATCGGGGAGAACAATGAGCAGTTCTTC. The rearrangement uses TRBV4-2 and TRBJ2-1, with D possibly TRBD2 on 5 matching bases. Between the trimmed V and J ends, which lost 6 bases and 5 bases, there was a span of 14 bases. The CDR3 contains 14 residues. The germline CDR1 and CDR2 sequences are LGHNA and YNFKEQ.

This clone was found once. The gene calls are TRBV5-6 and TRBJ2-1; 8 bases are shared with TRBD1. CDR3 length: 17 amino acids. V shed 2 bases and J 2 bases; nucleotides not matched to a gene: 9. The V gene's germline CDR1 is SGHDT and CDR2 YYEEEE. CDR3 in amino acids: CASSFPEGQAPYNEQFF. In DNA form, the CDR3 reads TGTGCCAGCAGCTTTCCCGAGGGACAGGCACCCTACAATGAGCAGTTCTTC.

The chain carries TRBV9 and TRBJ2-1; D is unresolved. The germline V and J ends were trimmed by 4 bases and 0 bases, with 11 bases remaining between them. The CDR3 spans 15 residues. Per the germline V gene, CDR1 is SGDLS and CDR2 is YYNGEE. As DNA, the CDR3 is TGTGCCAGCAGCCCCCTATCGACCTCCTACAATGAGCAGTTCTTC. This gives the protein CASSPLSTSYNEQFF. Complete variable domain (other parts from reference TRBV9 and TRBJ2-1): DSGVTQTPKHLITATGQRVTLRCSPRSGDLSVYWYQQSLDQGLQFLIQYYNGEERAKGNILERFSAQQFPDLHSELNLSSLELGDSALYFCASSPLSTSYNEQFFGPGTRLTVL.

J is TRBJ2-1 and V is TRBV29-1; D not certain. Deletions cut 7 bases from V and 0 bases from J, with 13 bases between. CDR1 is SQVTM, CDR2 ANQGSEA, per germline. This CDR3 has 14 residues. The DNA of the CDR3 is TGCAGCGCCACAGACCCGAGCTCCTACAATGAGCAGTTCTTC. This translates into CSATDPSSYNEQFF.

The rearrangement links TRBV11-2 to TRBJ2-1; D perhaps matches TRBD1 (5 bases). V lost 6 bases and J 12 bases, leaving 15 bases between the germline ends. The germline V gene encodes CDR1 SGHAT and CDR2 FQNNGV. The CDR3 is made up of 12 amino acids. In DNA form, the CDR3 reads TGTGCCAGCAGGTTGGCAGGGAAAATGCAGTTCTTC. This sequence encodes CASRLAGKMQFF.

In its sample, this clone was seen once. V gene TRBV19 combines with J gene TRBJ2-7, with TRBD1 matching 11 bases. The CDR3 is 13 amino acids. Germline trimming cut 10 bases from V and 2 bases from J; bases unmatched to any gene: 4. Germline V lookup: CDR1 LNHDA, CDR2 SQIVND (reference sequence). As DNA, the CDR3 is TGTGCCACCGGGACAGGGGGTACCTACGAGCAGTACTTC. The encoded protein is CATGTGGTYEQYF.

Turning to this clone: Other nucleotide sequences from this sample produce the same CDR3. CDR3 in amino acids: CASSPSSSYEQYF. Here the CDR3 DNA reads TGTGCCAGCAGTCCCTCGTCCTCCTACGAGCAGTACTTC. The chain uses TRBV27 and TRBJ2-7; D is undetermined. The CDR3 is 13 residues long. CDR1 MNHEY and CDR2 SMNVEV come from the germline V gene (reference sequence). Between the trimmed V and J ends, which lost 5 bases and 0 bases, there was a span of 8 bases.

V and J are TRBV19 and TRBJ2-7; TRBD1 is a possible D gene (6 bases). The CDR3 runs 14 residues. Trimming took 8 bases from V and 0 from J, leaving 14 bases between them. The V gene's germline CDR1 is LNHDA and CDR2 SQIVND (reference sequence). CDR3 protein: CASSQTGSSYEQYF. The CDR3 DNA reads TGTGCCAGTTCTCAGACAGGAAGCTCCTACGAGCAGTACTTC.